What follows are 20 T cell receptor beta chains derived from one specimen sequenced in a study of CD8 T cells in ankylosing spondylitis (dated by TCRdb to 2015 to 2018). Library preparation used 5' RACE. Sequencer: Illumina HiSeq 2500. TCRdb reworked the public reads: Q25 trimming with fastp, MiXCR clone assembly, productive beta chains retained. Rows with one shared CDR3 protein collapse into an entry with the most common genes and DNA. In this sample the table shows just over 350,000 distinct CDR3 sequences, 20% of which occur a single time. Around 12% of the sample rests with the top ten. Sequencing was carried out using blood, either unsorted or a sorted T cell fraction (not recorded which). The receptors here all came from a male donor with ankylosing spondylitis or in good health (not recorded which).

This chain links TRBV27 with TRBJ2-1, with D hard to call. V shed 8 bases and J shed 10 bases, with 12 bases lying between them. The CDR3 has 11 residues. The germline CDR1 and CDR2 sequences are MNHEY and SMNVEV (reference sequence). The CDR3 DNA follows: TGTGCCAGCCGACATGGCGAAGAGCAGTTCTTC. Protein sequence: CASRHGEEQFF.

This clonotype was counted a few times. The chain recombines TRBV9 with TRBJ2-7, with TRBD1 matching over 8 bases. This CDR3 is built from 15 residues. Germline values: CDR1 SGDLS, CDR2 YYNGEE. Unmatched junction bases numbered 8, after V lost 4 bases and J lost 2 bases. CDR3 in DNA: TGTGCCAGCAGCCCCTCGGGACAGGAAACCTACGAGCAGTACTTC. Translated: CASSPSGQETYEQYF.

The V gene is TRBV27, the J gene TRBJ2-5; weak D call: TRBD2 (5 bases). Per the germline V gene, CDR1 is MNHEY and CDR2 is SMNVEV (reference sequence). V lost 10 bases and J 4 bases, leaving 13 bases between the germline ends. The CDR3 extends over 12 amino acids. The chain's CDR3 is CATSEGTETQYF. The CDR3 DNA is TGTGCCACCTCTGAGGGTACAGAGACCCAGTACTTC.

In this sample, this clonotype turned up once. The chain joins TRBV9 to TRBJ2-7, with D possibly matching TRBD2 (7 bases). The CDR3 length is 16 residues. V lost 0 bases and J lost 4, with 17 bases in between. CDR1 SGDLS and CDR2 YYNGEE come from the germline V gene. The CDR3 sequence: CASSVEGGTTPYEQYF. DNA of the CDR3: TGTGCCAGCAGCGTAGAGGGGGGGACGACACCTTACGAGCAGTACTTC.

This clonotype has a handful of counts. CDR3 DNA: TGCGCCAGCAGCCAAGATCGCACAGGGGTCAACGAGCAGTACTTC. This encodes CASSQDRTGVNEQYF. This sequence joins TRBV4-1 and TRBJ2-7, with 7 bases that match TRBD1. The J segment lost 5 bases and the V segment lost 0 bases, leaving 7 bases of the junction unmatched. Looked up from germline, CDR1 is MGHRA and CDR2 is YSYEKL. The CDR3 length is 15 residues.

This chain uses TRBV20-1 with TRBJ2-3; D is unresolved. The CDR3 is 11 residues long. Germline values: CDR1 DFQATT, CDR2 SNEGSKA (reference sequence). The V and J ends lost 0 bases and 8 bases respectively, with 6 bases between them. CDR3 loop: CSAREHVTQYF. In DNA form, the CDR3 reads TGCAGTGCTAGAGAACACGTTACGCAGTATTTT.

V usage is TRBV29-1 and J usage is TRBJ2-1; D unclear. Trimming took 5 bases from V and 5 from J, leaving 13 bases between them. This CDR3 region has 13 residues. Germline V CDR1 and CDR2: SQVTM, ANQGSEA. Written as DNA, the CDR3 is TGCAGCGTTTCCATTGGCACCAACAATGAGCAGTTCTTC. It specifies CSVSIGTNNEQFF.

The chain carries TRBV24-1 and TRBJ2-7; D may be TRBD1 or TRBD2 (5 bases each). The ends were cut back, 7 bases at V and 1 base at J, with 10 bases in the middle. The CDR3 length is 13 residues. Germline V gene data show CDR1 as KGHDR and CDR2 as SFDVKD. The CDR3 DNA reads as TGTGCCACCAGGGGACCGAATTCCTACGAGCAGTACTTC. It translates to CATRGPNSYEQYF.

The sample holds one count of this clonotype. The genes are TRBV6-5 and TRBJ2-7; D perhaps matches TRBD2 (5 bases). The CDR3 runs 13 residues. From germline, CDR1 is MNHEY and CDR2 SVGAGI. The ends were cut back, 2 bases at V and 6 bases at J, with 11 bases in the middle. The CDR3 nucleotides read TGTGCCAGCAGTTACCTGGAGGTCACCGAGCAGTACTTC. Its translation: CASSYLEVTEQYF.

This clonotype was seen repeatedly, ten times or more. The chain recombines TRBV29-1 with TRBJ2-3, with D unresolved. With 0 bases removed from V and 0 bases from J, the gap between germline ends came to 4 bases. The germline CDR1 and CDR2 sequences are SQVTM and ANQGSEA. The CDR3 contains 13 residues. The CDR3 region has the DNA TGCAGCGTTGAAGATCCCAGCACAGATACGCAGTATTTT. Protein: CSVEDPSTDTQYF.

This clonotype was recorded at least ten times. The CDR3: CSVEGWNTEAFF. CDR3 DNA: TGCAGCGTTGAGGGGTGGAACACTGAAGCTTTCTTT. The chain uses TRBV29-1 and TRBJ1-1; no definite D call. The V end was cut by 3 bases, the J end by 1 base, with 6 bases between. CDR1 and CDR2 (germline): SQVTM, ANQGSEA. The CDR3 extends over 12 amino acids.

The gene calls are TRBV3-1 and TRBJ2-6; a possible D gene is TRBD1 (5 bases). The CDR3 sequence is 17 residues long. The germline CDR1 and CDR2 sequences are LGHDT and YNNKEL (reference sequence). With 4 bases removed from V and 1 base from J, the gap between germline ends came to 14 bases. In nucleotides, the CDR3 is TGTGCCAGCAGCCCTTTGGGGCATAGTTCTGGGGCCAACGTCCTGACTTTC. It yields the protein CASSPLGHSSGANVLTF. The variable domain in full, with the rest retrieved from reference TRBV3-1 and TRBJ2-6, is DTAVSQTPKYLVTQMGNDKSIKCEQNLGHDTMYWYKQDSKKFLKIMFSYNNKELIINETVPNRFSPKSPDKAHLNLHINSLELGDSAVYFCASSPLGHSSGANVLTFGAGSRLTVL.

In this sample, this clonotype turned up a few times. The rearrangement joins TRBV5-6 to TRBJ1-1; 8 nucleotides align to TRBD1. With V trimmed by 4 bases and J by 1 base, 3 bases remained unmatched. Germline values: CDR1 SGHDT, CDR2 YYEEEE. There are 14 residues in the CDR3. CDR3 nucleotide sequence: TGTGCCAGCAGCCTGGACAGGGAGAACACTGAAGCTTTCTTT. This encodes CASSLDRENTEAFF.

This sequence joins TRBV28 and TRBJ1-5; D gene unclear. Germline V lookup: CDR1 MDHEN, CDR2 SYDVKM. CDR3 size: 12 residues. Trimming took 7 bases from V and 3 from J, leaving 7 bases between them. The DNA of the CDR3 is TGTGCCAGCAACGAGCCCAATCAGCCCCAGCATTTT. Its protein product is CASNEPNQPQHF.

The CDR3, as DNA: TGCGCCAGCAGCTTGGACTCAAACACCGGGGAGCTGTTTTTT. This translates into CASSLDSNTGELFF. V and J are TRBV5-1 and TRBJ2-2; D is unresolved. Germline CDR1 reads SGHRS; CDR2 reads YFSETQ. Trimming took 0 bases from V and 2 from J, leaving 5 bases between them. The CDR3 is made up of 14 amino acids.

This clonotype appeared a few times. J is TRBJ2-7 and V is TRBV28; D could derive from TRBD1 or TRBD2 (5 bases each). The CDR3 covers 12 residues. Trimming stripped 6 bases from V and 7 bases from J, with 13 bases between. Germline V gene lookup returns CDR1 MDHEN and CDR2 SYDVKM. CDR3 coding DNA: TGTGCCAGCAGGACCCCGGGGCTTGAGCAGTACTTC. This gives the protein CASRTPGLEQYF.

The J gene is TRBJ1-2, the V gene TRBV4-1; D gene ambiguous. Germline assignment: CDR1 MGHRA and CDR2 YSYEKL. There are 15 residues in the CDR3. V lost 0 bases and J lost 4, with 12 bases in between. CDR3 residues: CASSQEGEATYGYTF. CDR3 bases: TGCGCCAGCAGCCAAGAAGGAGAGGCCACCTATGGCTACACCTTC.

In its sample, this clonotype was seen a few times. The CDR3 coding sequence is TGTGCCAGCAGGACTACCACAGATACGCAGTATTTT. This encodes CASRTTTDTQYF. The chain is built from TRBV12-3 or TRBV12-4 and TRBJ2-3; TRBD2 might be the D (5 bases). The CDR3 length is 12 residues. Trimming cost V 6 bases and J 2 bases, with 6 bases left between them.

This clonotype showed up just a few times. This chain connects TRBV4-1 to TRBJ2-3; no firm D call. V gave up 4 bases and J gave up 3 bases, with 17 bases separating them. The CDR3 is 16 residues long. Germline V gene sequence: CDR1 MGHRA, CDR2 YSYEKL. The CDR3 DNA is TGCGCCAGCAGCCCCCGGACCATTAAGAGGACAGATACGCAGTATTTT. The encoded protein is CASSPRTIKRTDTQYF.

The V and J genes are TRBV25-1 and TRBJ2-5, with 9 bases identical to TRBD2. There are 13 residues in the CDR3. The germline gives CDR1 MGHDK, CDR2 SYGVNS. The trim removed 7 bases at V and 5 bases at J, leaving 5 bases unmatched. CDR3 sequence (DNA): TGTGCCAGCACTAGCGGGGTAGGGGAGACCCAGTACTTC. It yields the protein CASTSGVGETQYF.